The sequence of this T cell receptor (beta chain) was determined in a study of Ad26.COV2.S vaccination and SARS-CoV-2 variants. Study results and caveats: Participants in the vaccine arm had higher spike-specific TCR breadth; placebo recipients had lower. Overall T cell responses may have been underestimated by the analyses of TCR breadth and depth.

Assay used: immunoSEQ multiplex PCR; TCRdb lists only in-frame clones, some missing. The data contain 87,000 or so clones, 82% of them seen just once; the ten biggest clones take up 16%. With regard to this clone: Antigen unknown.

This material consisted of peripheral blood, taken after recovery from COVID-19. The clonotype originates from a human donor who had recovered from COVID-19.

The CDR3 spells CASSLALAGVLTDTQYF. The CDR3 bases are TGTGCCAGCAGCTTGGCCCTGGCGGGAGTCTTGACAGATACGCAGTATTTT. The rearrangement links TRBV5-6 to TRBJ2-3, with 7 bases fitting TRBD2. The CDR3 sequence is 17 residues long. Germline trimming cut 0 bases from V and 3 bases from J; bases unmatched to any gene: 10. Germline V gene sequence: CDR1 SGHDT, CDR2 YYEEEE.